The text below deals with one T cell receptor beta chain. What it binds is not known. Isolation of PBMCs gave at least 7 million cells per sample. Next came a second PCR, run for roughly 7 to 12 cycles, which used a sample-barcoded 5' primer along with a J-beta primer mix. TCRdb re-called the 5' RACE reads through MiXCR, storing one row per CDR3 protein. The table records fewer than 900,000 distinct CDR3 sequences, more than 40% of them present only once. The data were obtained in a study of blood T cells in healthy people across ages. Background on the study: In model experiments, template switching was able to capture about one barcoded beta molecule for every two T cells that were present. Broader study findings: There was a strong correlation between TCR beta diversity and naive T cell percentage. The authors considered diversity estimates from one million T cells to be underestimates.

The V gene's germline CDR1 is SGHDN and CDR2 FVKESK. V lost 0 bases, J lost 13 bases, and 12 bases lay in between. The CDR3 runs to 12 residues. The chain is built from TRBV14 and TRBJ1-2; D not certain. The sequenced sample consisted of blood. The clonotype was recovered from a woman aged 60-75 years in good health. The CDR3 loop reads CASSQDLGAATF. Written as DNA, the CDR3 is TGTGCCAGCAGCCAAGATCTAGGAGCAGCCACCTTC. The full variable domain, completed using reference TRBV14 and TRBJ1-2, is EAGVTQFPSHSVIEKGQTVTLRCDPISGHDNLYWYRRVMGKEIKFLLHFVKESKQDESGMPNNRFLAERTGGTYSTLKVQPAELEDSGVYFCASSQDLGAATFGSGTRLTVV.